Shown below are 9 T cell receptor beta chains from a single sample sequenced in a study of blood T cell repertoires in COVID-19. Assay: immunoSEQ multiplex PCR; the TCRdb copy retains only in-frame clones and omits some. The profile shows about 67,000 clones, roughly 89% of them singletons. The material sequenced was peripheral blood. The receptors were gathered from an elderly woman with acute or convalescent COVID-19.

The chain uses TRBV10-3 and TRBJ2-3; 7 bases are a match to TRBD2. This CDR3 comprises 15 residues. V was clipped by 8 bases and J by 2 bases; unmatched bases: 10. Germline lookup yields CDR1 ENHRY and CDR2 SYGVKD. CDR3 amino acids: CAISGGAGDTDTQYF. CDR3 coding DNA: TGTGCCATCTCCGGCGGCGCGGGGGACACAGATACGCAGTATTTT.

This rearrangement joins TRBV28 to TRBJ2-3, with 8 bases identical to TRBD2. V was clipped by 4 bases and J by 4 bases; unmatched bases: 1. CDR1 is MDHEN and CDR2 is SYDVKM in the germline V gene. The CDR3 covers 13 residues. The CDR3 protein is CASSSTSADTQYF. CDR3 coding DNA: TGTGCCAGCAGTTCGACTAGCGCAGATACGCAGTATTTT.

The rearrangement joins TRBV10-3 to TRBJ2-3; D is unclear. The germline V gene has CDR1 ENHRY and CDR2 SYGVKD. Trimming removed 10 bases from V and 6 bases from J, with 20 bases in between. CDR3 length: 14 residues. CDR3: CATRLEGQWDTQYF. As DNA, the CDR3 is TGTGCCACTAGGCTGGAAGGTCAGTGGGATACGCAGTATTTT.

The rearrangement uses TRBV27 and TRBJ1-5; tentatively, D is TRBD1 (5 bases). V gave up 5 bases and J gave up 1 base, with 21 bases separating them. CDR1 is MNHEY and CDR2 is SMNVEV in the germline V gene (reference sequence). The CDR3 covers 18 residues. Here the CDR3 reads CASSRVLQGGVSNQPQHF. CDR3 DNA: TGTGCCAGCAGTCGCGTCCTGCAGGGAGGGGTAAGCAATCAGCCCCAGCATTTT.

V and J are TRBV10-3 and TRBJ1-1; D uncertain. Germline CDR1 is ENHRY and CDR2 is SYGVKD. Deletions cut 6 bases from V and 1 base from J, with 9 bases between. This CDR3 comprises 13 residues. CDR3 sequence: CAISPVGNTEAFF. The CDR3 DNA reads as TGTGCCATCAGCCCAGTTGGGAACACTGAAGCTTTCTTT.

This chain links TRBV28 with TRBJ2-1; 10 nucleotides agree with TRBD2. Germline values: CDR1 MDHEN, CDR2 SYDVKM. There are 17 residues in the CDR3. The V gene end was trimmed by 8 bases and the J gene end by 3 bases; junction bases not matched to a gene: 13. CDR3: CASGSGGADRVYNEQFF. CDR3 nucleotides: TGTGCCAGCGGCAGCGGGGGGGCCGACCGAGTCTACAATGAGCAGTTCTTC.

V is TRBV7-9 and J is TRBJ2-3, with D possibly TRBD1 on 6 matching bases. In germline, CDR1 is SEHNR, CDR2 FQNEAQ (reference sequence). This CDR3 has 14 residues. The germline V and J ends were trimmed by 5 bases and 2 bases, with 11 bases remaining between them. The CDR3 here is CASSPGQYTDTQYF. DNA of the CDR3: TGTGCCAGCAGCCCCGGACAGTACACAGATACGCAGTATTTT.

The chain couples TRBV4-2 to TRBJ1-2, with 8 bases lining up with TRBD1. The CDR3 is 16 amino acids. Germline V gives CDR1 LGHNA, CDR2 YNFKEQ. The V segment lost 4 bases and the J segment 5 bases; nucleotides outside the gene matches: 12. CDR3 amino acids: CASSLEGTGSGYGYTF. The CDR3 region has the DNA TGTGCCAGCAGCCTAGAGGGGACAGGCTCGGGGTATGGCTACACCTTC.

A few counts support this clone. The chain carries TRBV27 and TRBJ1-5, with D perhaps TRBD1 (5 bases). Deletions cut 6 bases from V and 6 bases from J, with 12 bases between. CDR1 and CDR2 (germline): MNHEY, SMNVEV (reference sequence). This CDR3 has 13 amino acids. CDR3 residues: CASSPGWGQPQHF. CDR3 DNA sequence: TGTGCCAGCAGCCCAGGGTGGGGTCAGCCCCAGCATTTT.